Sequencing of this TCR beta chain was carried out in a study of T cell responses to AZD1222 COVID-19 vaccine. With V trimmed by 0 bases and J by 4 bases, 11 bases remained unmatched. This CDR3 has 17 amino acids. Looked up from germline, CDR1 is LNHNV and CDR2 is YYDKDF (reference sequence). Using immunoSEQ multiplex PCR, the repertoire was profiled, and TCRdb retains in-frame clones only, with some absent. The data contain roughly 150,000 clones, around 91% of them singletons. The starting material was peripheral blood, obtained on day 0 of AZD1222 vaccination. This sequence was found in an adult in good health. The V gene is TRBV15, the J gene TRBJ1-2, with TRBD1 identical over 7 bases. The DNA for the CDR3 is TGTGCCACCAGCAGAGACCCTGGGACAGAAGTCAGCTATGGCTACACCTTC. It is translated as CATSRDPGTEVSYGYTF.